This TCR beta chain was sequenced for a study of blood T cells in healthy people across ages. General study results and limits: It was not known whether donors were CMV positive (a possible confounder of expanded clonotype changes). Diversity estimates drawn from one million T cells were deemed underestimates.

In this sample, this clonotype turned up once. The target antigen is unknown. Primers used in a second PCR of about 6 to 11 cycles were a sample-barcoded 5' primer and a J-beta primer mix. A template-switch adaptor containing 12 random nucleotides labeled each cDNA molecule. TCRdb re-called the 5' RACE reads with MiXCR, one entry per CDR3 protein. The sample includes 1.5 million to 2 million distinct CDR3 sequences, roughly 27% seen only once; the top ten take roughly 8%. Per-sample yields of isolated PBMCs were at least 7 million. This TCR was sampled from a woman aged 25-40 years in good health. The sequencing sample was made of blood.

The chain's CDR3 is CASSIIGRGWEAFF. The CDR3 DNA reads TGTGCCAGTAGTATTATCGGCAGGGGATGGGAAGCTTTCTTT. The V and J genes are TRBV19 and TRBJ1-1, with D tentatively TRBD1 (6 bases). V was cut by 3 bases and J by 8 bases, with 16 bases left in between. This CDR3 contains 14 residues. Germline V gene lookup returns CDR1 LNHDA and CDR2 SQIVND (reference sequence).